The present T cell receptor beta chain was sequenced within a study of neoadjuvant anti-PD-1 for oral cavity cancer. Study-level background: Before surgery, most patients got three to four biweekly 3 mg/kg nivolumab doses. General observations from the study: After neoadjuvant nivolumab, PBMC T cell clonality was significantly higher in non-responders than responders. Pretreatment Treg/Th17 ratio correlated inversely with post-treatment tumor clonality.

Produced via immunoSEQ multiplex PCR; TCRdb's table is partial and in-frame only. Of about 12,000 clones in the sample, approximately 74% were seen once. As for time point: after neoadjuvant nivolumab, at surgical resection. Turning to this clone: Antigen unknown.

Trimming removed 5 bases at V and 4 bases at J, with 12 bases between. Germline CDR1 reads SGHVS; CDR2 reads FNYEAQ. The CDR3 is made up of 13 amino acids. The TCR comes from a person between 40 and 79 years old with oral cavity squamous cell carcinoma. The specimen comprised PBMCs, sampled after nivolumab (anti-PD-1) treatment. The chain uses TRBV7-6 and TRBJ2-7; D may correspond to TRBD1 or TRBD2 (5 bases each). The CDR3 DNA follows: TGTGCCAGCAGCCAGGGACCAGCTTACGAGCAGTACTTC. Translation gives CASSQGPAYEQYF.